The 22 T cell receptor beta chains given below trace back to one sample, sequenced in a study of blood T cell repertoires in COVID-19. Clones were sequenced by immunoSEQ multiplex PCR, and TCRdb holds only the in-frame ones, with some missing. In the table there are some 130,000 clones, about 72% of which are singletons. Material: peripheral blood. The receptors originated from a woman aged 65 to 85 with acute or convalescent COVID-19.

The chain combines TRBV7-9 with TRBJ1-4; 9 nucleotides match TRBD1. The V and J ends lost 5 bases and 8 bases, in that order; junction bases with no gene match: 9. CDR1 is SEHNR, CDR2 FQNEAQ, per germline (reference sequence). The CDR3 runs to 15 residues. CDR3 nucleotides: TGTGCCAGCAGCCCGCCGGGACAGGGTCTAGAAAAACTGTTTTTT. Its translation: CASSPPGQGLEKLFF. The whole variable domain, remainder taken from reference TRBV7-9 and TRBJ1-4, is DTGVSQNPRHKITKRGQNVTFRCDPISEHNRLYWYRQTLGQGPEFLTYFQNEAQLEKSRLLSDRFSAERPKGSFSTLEIQRTEQGDSAMYLCASSPPGQGLEKLFFGSGTQLSVL.

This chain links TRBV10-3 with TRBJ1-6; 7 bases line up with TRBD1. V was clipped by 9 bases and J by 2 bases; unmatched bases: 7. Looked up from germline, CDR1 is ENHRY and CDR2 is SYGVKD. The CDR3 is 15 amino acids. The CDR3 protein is CAILQGRTYNSPLHF. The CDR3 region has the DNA TGTGCCATTTTACAGGGGAGGACCTATAATTCACCCCTCCACTTT.

The CDR3, as DNA: TGTGCCAGCAGTTACTCGTCAGGGCCTTCCCAAGAGACCCAGTACTTC. As protein: CASSYSSGPSQETQYF. The V call is TRBV6-5, the J call TRBJ2-5; possibly TRBD1 for D (5 bases). The V gene's germline CDR1 is MNHEY and CDR2 SVGAGI. V dropped 0 bases and J dropped 1 base, with 12 bases sitting between them. This CDR3 has 16 amino acids.

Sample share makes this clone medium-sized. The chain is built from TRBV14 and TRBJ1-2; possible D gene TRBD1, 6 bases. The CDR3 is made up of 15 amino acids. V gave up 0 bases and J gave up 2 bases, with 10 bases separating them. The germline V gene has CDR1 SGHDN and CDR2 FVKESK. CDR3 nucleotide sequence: TGTGCCAGCAGCCAAGAACGGCAGGGGAACTATGGCTACACCTTC. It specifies CASSQERQGNYGYTF.

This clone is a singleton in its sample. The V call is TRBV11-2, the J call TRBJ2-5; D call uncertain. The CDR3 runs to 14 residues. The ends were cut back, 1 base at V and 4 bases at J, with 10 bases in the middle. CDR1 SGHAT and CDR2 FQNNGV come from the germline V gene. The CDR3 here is CASSLGSNGETQYF. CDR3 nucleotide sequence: TGTGCCAGCAGCTTAGGGAGTAATGGAGAGACCCAGTACTTC.

Written as DNA, the CDR3 is TGCGCCAGCAGCCGAGAAGGGGGCAGGGGAGAGCAGTTCTTC. Protein: CASSREGGRGEQFF. This chain links TRBV4-3 with TRBJ2-1; 7 bases are a match to TRBD1. The CDR3 is 14 residues long. The germline CDR1 and CDR2 sequences are LGHNA and YSLEER. V shed 4 bases and J 10 bases; nucleotides not matched to a gene: 10.

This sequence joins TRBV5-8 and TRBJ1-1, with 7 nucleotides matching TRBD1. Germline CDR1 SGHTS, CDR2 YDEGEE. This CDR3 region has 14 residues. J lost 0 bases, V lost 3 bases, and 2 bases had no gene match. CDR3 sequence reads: CASSSTGLNTEAFF. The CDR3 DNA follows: TGTGCCAGCAGCTCGACAGGGCTGAACACTGAAGCTTTCTTT.

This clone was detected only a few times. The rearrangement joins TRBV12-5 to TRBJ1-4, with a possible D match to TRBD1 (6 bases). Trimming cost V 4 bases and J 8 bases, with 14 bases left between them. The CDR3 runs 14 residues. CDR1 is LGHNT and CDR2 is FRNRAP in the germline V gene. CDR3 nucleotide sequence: TGTGCTAGTGGTTCTCGGACAGAGAGGGAAAAACTGTTTTTT. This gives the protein CASGSRTEREKLFF. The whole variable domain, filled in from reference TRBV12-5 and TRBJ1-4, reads DARVTQTPRHKVTEMGQEVTMRCQPILGHNTVFWYRQTMMQGLELLAYFRNRAPLDDSGMPKDRFSAEMPDATLATLKIQPSEPRDSAVYFCASGSRTEREKLFFGSGTQLSVL.

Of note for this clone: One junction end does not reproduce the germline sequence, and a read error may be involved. CDR3 nucleotide sequence: TGTGCCAGCAGTTATACTCGCCCTTTTTTT. Residues: CASSYTRPFF. This chain connects TRBV6-6 to TRBJ2-3, with unresolved D. Germline values: CDR1 MNHNY, CDR2 SVGAGI (reference sequence). CDR3 size: 10 residues.

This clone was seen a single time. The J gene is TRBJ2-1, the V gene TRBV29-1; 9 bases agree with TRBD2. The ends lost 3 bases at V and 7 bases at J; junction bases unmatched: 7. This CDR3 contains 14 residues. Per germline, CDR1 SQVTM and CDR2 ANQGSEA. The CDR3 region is CSVDTSGGWNEQFF. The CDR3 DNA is TGCAGCGTTGACACAAGCGGGGGGTGGAATGAGCAGTTCTTC.

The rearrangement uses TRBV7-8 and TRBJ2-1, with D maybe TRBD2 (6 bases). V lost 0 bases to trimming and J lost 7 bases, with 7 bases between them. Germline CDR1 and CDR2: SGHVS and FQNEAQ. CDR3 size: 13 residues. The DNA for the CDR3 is TGTGCCAGCAGCTTAGCCGGGGGTAATGAGCAGTTCTTC. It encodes CASSLAGGNEQFF.

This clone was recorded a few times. This chain's CDR3 is CASRKTANLGEKLFF. The CDR3 nucleotides are TGCGCCAGCAGGAAGACAGCGAATCTTGGGGAAAAACTGTTTTTT. The V gene is TRBV5-1, the J gene TRBJ1-4; D possibly corresponds to TRBD1 (5 bases). The germline gives CDR1 SGHRS, CDR2 YFSETQ. The CDR3 has 15 amino acids. V lost 5 bases and J lost 8, with 19 bases in between.

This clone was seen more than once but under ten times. The CDR3 loop is CASSLGVAPTLETQYF. CDR3 nucleotides: TGTGCCAGCAGCTTAGGGGTAGCGCCGACTTTAGAGACCCAGTACTTC. The chain recombines TRBV11-2 with TRBJ2-5; a possible D gene is TRBD2 (5 bases). Per the germline V gene, CDR1 is SGHAT and CDR2 is FQNNGV. V was shortened by 1 base and J by 4 bases, with 16 bases between the two germline ends. This CDR3 spans 16 amino acids.

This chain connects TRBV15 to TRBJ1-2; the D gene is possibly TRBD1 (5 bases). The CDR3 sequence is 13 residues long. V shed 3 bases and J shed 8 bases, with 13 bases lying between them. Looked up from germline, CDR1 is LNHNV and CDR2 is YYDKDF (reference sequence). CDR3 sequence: CATSRPGGDGYTF. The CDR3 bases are TGTGCCACCAGCAGGCCCGGGGGGGACGGCTACACCTTC.

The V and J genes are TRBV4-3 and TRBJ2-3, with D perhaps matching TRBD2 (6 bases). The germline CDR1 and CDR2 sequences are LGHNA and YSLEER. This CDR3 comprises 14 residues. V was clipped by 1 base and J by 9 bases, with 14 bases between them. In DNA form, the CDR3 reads TGCGCCAGCAGCCAAGGGCGGGGTTCGGTGACGCAGTATTTT. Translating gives CASSQGRGSVTQYF.

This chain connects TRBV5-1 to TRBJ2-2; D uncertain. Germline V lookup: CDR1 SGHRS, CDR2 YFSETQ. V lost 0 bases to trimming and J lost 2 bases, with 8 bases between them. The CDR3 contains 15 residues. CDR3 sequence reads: CASSLAESNTGELFF. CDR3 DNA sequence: TGCGCCAGCAGCTTGGCCGAGTCTAACACCGGGGAGCTGTTTTTT.

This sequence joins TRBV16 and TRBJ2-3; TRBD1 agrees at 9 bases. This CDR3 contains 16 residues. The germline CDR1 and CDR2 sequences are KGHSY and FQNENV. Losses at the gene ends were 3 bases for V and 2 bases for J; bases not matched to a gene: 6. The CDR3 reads CASSQLGQGFTDTQYF. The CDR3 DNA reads TGTGCCAGCAGCCAGCTGGGACAGGGCTTCACAGATACGCAGTATTTT.

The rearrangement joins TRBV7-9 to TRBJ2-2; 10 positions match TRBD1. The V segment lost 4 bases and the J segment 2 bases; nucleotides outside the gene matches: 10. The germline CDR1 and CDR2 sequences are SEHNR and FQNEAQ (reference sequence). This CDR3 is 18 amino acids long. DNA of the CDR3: TGTGCCAGCAGCTCGAGAGACAGGGGGCCCAAAAACACCGGGGAGCTGTTTTTT. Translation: CASSSRDRGPKNTGELFF.

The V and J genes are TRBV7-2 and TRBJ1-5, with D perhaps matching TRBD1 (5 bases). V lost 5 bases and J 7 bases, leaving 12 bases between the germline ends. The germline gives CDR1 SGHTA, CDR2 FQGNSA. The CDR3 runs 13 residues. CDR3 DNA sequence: TGTGCCAGCAGCGGTCAGGGAGGACAGCCCCAGCATTTT. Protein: CASSGQGGQPQHF.

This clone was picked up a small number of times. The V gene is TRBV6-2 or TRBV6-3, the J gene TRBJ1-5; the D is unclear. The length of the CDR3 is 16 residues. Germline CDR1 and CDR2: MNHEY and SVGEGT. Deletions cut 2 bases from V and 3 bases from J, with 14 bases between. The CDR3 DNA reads TGTGCCAGCAGTTACCCACCGAGGCGAAACAATCAGCCCCAGCATTTT. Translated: CASSYPPRRNNQPQHF.

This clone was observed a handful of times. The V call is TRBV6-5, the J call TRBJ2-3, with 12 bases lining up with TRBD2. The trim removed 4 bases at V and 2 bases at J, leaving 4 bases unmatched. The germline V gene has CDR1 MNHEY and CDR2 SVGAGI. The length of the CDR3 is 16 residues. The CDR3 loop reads CASSSWTSGDTDTQYF. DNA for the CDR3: TGTGCCAGCAGTTCATGGACTAGCGGGGACACAGATACGCAGTATTTT.

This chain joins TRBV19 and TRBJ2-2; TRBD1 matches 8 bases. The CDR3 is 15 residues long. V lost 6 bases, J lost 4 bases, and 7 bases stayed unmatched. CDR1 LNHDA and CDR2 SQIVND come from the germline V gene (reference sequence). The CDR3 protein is CASRIGTGGTGELFF. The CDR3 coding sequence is TGTGCCAGTAGGATTGGTACAGGGGGCACCGGGGAGCTGTTTTTT.